In its sample, the clone carrying this T cell receptor (beta chain) was seen once. Its antigen remains unidentified. This CDR3 has 17 amino acids. The ends lost 4 bases at V and 2 bases at J; junction bases unmatched: 10. Germline V lookup: CDR1 KGHDR, CDR2 SFDVKD. The data stem from a study of T cell responses to AZD1222 COVID-19 vaccine. Libraries were prepared by immunoSEQ multiplex PCR; TCRdb keeps only in-frame clonotypes and omits some of them. The repertoire includes under 150,000 clones, 90% of them detected once, and roughly 1.7% sits in the top ten. Points from the study as a whole: The donors showed a predominance of white British ancestry and of females, with possible underestimation of clonal diversity.

Combined were second doses at about 4 or about 12 weeks. The sequence was obtained from an adult who received the AZD1222 COVID-19 vaccine. The chain combines TRBV24-1 with TRBJ1-5; 7 positions agree with TRBD1. The sample consisted of peripheral blood, taken 28 days after the second AZD1222 dose. CDR3 region: CATSEARGLAGNQPQHF. The CDR3 DNA follows: TGTGCCACCAGTGAAGCCAGGGGGTTGGCGGGCAATCAGCCCCAGCATTTT.